Each of the 23 T cell receptor beta chains below was sequenced from the same sample in a study of regulatory T cells. Their antigens remain unidentified. Findings and caveats of the study: In CD3G deficiency, regulatory T cells had lower Shannon diversity than autologous conventional CD4+ and control regulatory cells.

The PCR used 52 TRBV and 13 TRBJ primers. Here immunoSEQ multiplex PCR was the method, and the copy in TCRdb shows in-frame clones only, minus some. The sample consists of some 6,000 clones, around 89% of them appearing once. The sample comprised CD4+ Tregs sorted from blood. The receptors here all came from a person under 30 with CD3G deficiency.

The CDR3 sequence: CASSLGTDGNTIYF. For the CDR3, the DNA is TGTGCCAGCAGCTTAGGGACGGATGGAAACACCATATATTTT. V and J are TRBV7-9 and TRBJ1-3; no reliable D call. CDR1 and CDR2 from the germline V gene are SEHNR and FQNEAQ (reference sequence). V was pared by 1 base and J by 3 bases, with 7 bases between. CDR3 length: 14 residues.

The chain uses TRBV19 and TRBJ1-2, with D unclear. The CDR3 has 15 amino acids. The germline gives CDR1 LNHDA, CDR2 SQIVND (reference sequence). V lost 5 bases and J lost 0, with 13 bases in between. CDR3 in amino acids: CASSPRWEANYGYTF. CDR3 coding DNA: TGTGCCAGTAGTCCCCGCTGGGAAGCTAACTATGGCTACACCTTC.

V gene TRBV6-1 combines with J gene TRBJ1-1; TRBD1 matches at 8 bases. The length of the CDR3 is 14 residues. In germline, CDR1 is MNHNS, CDR2 SASEGT. Trimming at V came to 6 bases and at J to 5 bases, leaving 8 bases not matched to a gene. CDR3 nucleotides: TGTGCCAGCAGCGCGGGACAGGAGGTTACTGAAGCTTTCTTT. This encodes CASSAGQEVTEAFF.

This clone was seen once. The chain uses TRBV10-3 and TRBJ2-1, with a weak D call TRBD2 (6 bases). Looked up from germline, CDR1 is ENHRY and CDR2 is SYGVKD. V lost 0 bases, J lost 6 bases, and 15 bases lay in between. The CDR3 has 16 residues. Here the CDR3 DNA reads TGTGCCATCAGTGAGTCTTGGCGGGGCTCAGGCAATGAGCAGTTCTTC. Its translation: CAISESWRGSGNEQFF.

This clone was found once. The chain links TRBV5-1 to TRBJ1-1, with a possible D match to TRBD1 (5 bases). Trimming took 0 bases from V and 1 from J, leaving 10 bases between them. The CDR3 runs to 15 residues. Germline CDR1 and CDR2: SGHRS and YFSETQ. The CDR3 nucleotides are TGCGCCAGCAGCTTGGGGGGACGGGGGAACACTGAAGCTTTCTTT. It is translated as CASSLGGRGNTEAFF. Together with reference TRBV5-1 and TRBJ1-1, the CDR3 gives the full variable domain: KAGVTQTPRYLIKTRGQQVTLSCSPISGHRSVSWYQQTPGQGLQFLFEYFSETQRNKGNFPGRFSGRQFSNSRSEMNVSTLELGDSALYLCASSLGGRGNTEAFFGQGTRLTVV.

The chain joins TRBV18 to TRBJ2-5; perhaps TRBD2 as D (5 bases). Germline V gene lookup returns CDR1 KGHSH and CDR2 LQKENI. V was clipped by 3 bases and J by 4 bases, with 6 bases between them. The CDR3 has 12 residues. The CDR3 DNA is TGTGCCAGCTCACCTGGGAGAGAGACCCAGTACTTC. This encodes CASSPGRETQYF.

The chain combines TRBV29-1 with TRBJ2-5; D not resolved. The ends were cut back, 7 bases at V and 7 bases at J, with 10 bases in the middle. Germline V gene data show CDR1 as SQVTM and CDR2 as ANQGSEA. The CDR3 contains 10 residues. CDR3 sequence: CSAADSTQYF. DNA for the CDR3: TGCAGCGCCGCGGATTCGACCCAGTACTTC.

The J gene is TRBJ2-5, the V gene TRBV21-1; the table's TRBD1 call for D was not verified on the DNA. TRBV21-1 corresponds to a pseudogene. The CDR3 loop spans 13 amino acids. Here the CDR3 reads CASSTQGRETQYF. For the CDR3, the DNA is TGTGCCAGCAGCACCCAGGGCCGGGAGACCCAGTACTTC.

The rearrangement links TRBV11-2 to TRBJ2-7, with D uncertain. Trimming took 4 bases from V and 2 from J, leaving 9 bases between them. Germline CDR1 SGHAT, CDR2 FQNNGV. This CDR3 comprises 13 residues. CDR3 residues: CASSSTGPYEQYF. Here the CDR3 DNA reads TGTGCCAGCAGCTCAACTGGACCCTACGAGCAGTACTTC.

The V call is TRBV28, the J call TRBJ2-1; possibly TRBD2 for D (5 bases). V lost 1 base and J 11 bases, leaving 12 bases between the germline ends. Germline V gives CDR1 MDHEN, CDR2 SYDVKM. This CDR3 is 13 amino acids long. The CDR3 is CASSLSGSLKQFF. CDR3 bases: TGTGCCAGCAGTTTATCGGGGAGCCTTAAGCAGTTCTTC.

The genes are TRBV5-1 and TRBJ1-2; D is possibly TRBD1 (5 bases). Germline V CDR1 and CDR2: SGHRS, YFSETQ. This CDR3 comprises 12 residues. V shed 4 bases and J shed 6 bases, with 10 bases lying between them. CDR3 loop: CASSRDGDGYTF. CDR3 DNA sequence: TGCGCCAGCAGCCGGGACGGAGATGGCTACACCTTC.

V gene TRBV30 combines with J gene TRBJ2-1, with 12 bases identical to TRBD2. V was clipped by 2 bases and J by 7 bases; unmatched bases: 6. This CDR3 spans 15 amino acids. Germline V gene lookup returns CDR1 GTSNPN and CDR2 SVGIG (reference sequence). The CDR3 sequence: CAWSYGLAGKNEQFF. The CDR3 DNA follows: TGTGCCTGGAGTTACGGACTAGCGGGAAAGAATGAGCAGTTCTTC.

This rearrangement joins TRBV30 to TRBJ1-1; a weak D match, TRBD1 (5 bases). V shed 4 bases and J shed 11 bases, with 20 bases lying between them. The length of the CDR3 is 13 residues. Per germline, CDR1 GTSNPN and CDR2 SVGIG (reference sequence). The CDR3 region has the DNA TGTGCCTGGAAGGGGCAACCGCAGGGAAGGGCTTTCTTT. Encoded protein: CAWKGQPQGRAFF.

The chain employs TRBV11-2 and TRBJ1-1, with 7 bases that match TRBD1. Per germline, CDR1 SGHAT and CDR2 FQNNGV. V dropped 5 bases and J dropped 1; count of bases not matched to a gene: 19. There are 19 residues in the CDR3. CDR3 residues: CASSQTSRNRGLPNTEAFF. CDR3 DNA: TGTGCCAGCAGCCAAACCTCGCGAAACAGGGGACTCCCGAACACTGAAGCTTTCTTT.

The chain combines TRBV28 with TRBJ2-2, with 7 positions matching TRBD2. Trimming took 6 bases from V and 5 from J; bases not matched to a gene: 21. The CDR3 runs 19 residues. The germline V gene encodes CDR1 MDHEN and CDR2 SYDVKM. The CDR3: CASSTPGGGGMYRTGELFF. In DNA form, the CDR3 reads TGTGCCAGCAGCACCCCCGGCGGGGGAGGAATGTATAGGACCGGGGAGCTGTTTTTT.

V is TRBV6-6 and J is TRBJ1-3; D is possibly TRBD1 (6 bases). The CDR3 totals 14 residues. V gave up 8 bases and J gave up 2 bases, with 13 bases separating them. CDR1 is MNHNY and CDR2 is SVGAGI in the germline V gene (reference sequence). This CDR3 is CASAGVQPGNTIYF. Written as DNA, the CDR3 is TGTGCCAGCGCAGGGGTTCAGCCTGGAAACACCATATATTTT.

The V gene is TRBV5-1, the J gene TRBJ2-3; either TRBD1 or TRBD2 may fit D (5 bases each). Germline-derived CDR1 and CDR2 are SGHRS and YFSETQ. Trimming pared 6 bases from V and 5 bases from J, leaving 19 bases between. The CDR3 is 15 residues long. The CDR3 region is CASMLGGATGDTQYF. The CDR3, as DNA: TGCGCCAGCATGCTTGGGGGAGCTACCGGAGATACGCAGTATTTT.

The J gene is TRBJ2-6, the V gene TRBV5-1; no clear D gene. The CDR3 length is 17 residues. V lost 0 bases and J lost 0, with 10 bases in between. Germline loops: CDR1 SGHRS, CDR2 YFSETQ. The CDR3 DNA reads TGCGCCAGCAGCTTGGTACCCGCAAGCTCTGGGGCCAACGTCCTGACTTTC. Residues: CASSLVPASSGANVLTF.

CDR3 sequence: CASSRRTGSTEAFF. The CDR3 DNA reads as TGCGCCAGCAGCCGGAGGACAGGGAGCACTGAAGCTTTCTTT. The chain combines TRBV5-1 with TRBJ1-1; 8 bases map to TRBD1. This CDR3 region has 14 residues. Trimming took 4 bases from V and 4 from J; bases not matched to a gene: 6. Germline CDR1 and CDR2: SGHRS and YFSETQ.

The chain is built from TRBV28 and TRBJ2-6; D gene unclear. Germline lookup yields CDR1 MDHEN and CDR2 SYDVKM. V gave up 6 bases and J gave up 0 bases, with 3 bases separating them. CDR3 size: 13 residues. The CDR3 region has the DNA TGTGCCAGCAGCCGCTCTGGGGCCAACGTCCTGACTTTC. It yields the protein CASSRSGANVLTF.

The chain couples TRBV28 to TRBJ2-7; 11 positions match TRBD2. The CDR3 has 14 residues. Germline CDR1 reads MDHEN; CDR2 reads SYDVKM. V dropped 7 bases and J dropped 5; count of bases not matched to a gene: 7. The CDR3 spells CASKSSGRSNEQYF. DNA of the CDR3: TGTGCCAGCAAGTCTAGCGGGAGGAGTAACGAGCAGTACTTC.

The rearrangement links TRBV28 to TRBJ2-3; D remains unclear. Trimming stripped 5 bases from V and 10 bases from J, with 10 bases between. The CDR3 is 11 amino acids. Per the germline V gene, CDR1 is MDHEN and CDR2 is SYDVKM. The CDR3 coding sequence is TGTGCCAGCAGTACTCCCGGTGCGCAGTATTTT. It yields the protein CASSTPGAQYF.

This chain uses TRBV11-2 with TRBJ2-7; TRBD1 aligns across 9 bases. Per the germline V gene, CDR1 is SGHAT and CDR2 is FQNNGV. Trimming took 6 bases from V and 4 from J; bases not matched to a gene: 4. This CDR3 is built from 13 residues. CDR3 amino acids: CASSRQGGYEQYF. The CDR3 DNA sequence: TGTGCCAGCAGTCGACAGGGGGGTTACGAGCAGTACTTC.